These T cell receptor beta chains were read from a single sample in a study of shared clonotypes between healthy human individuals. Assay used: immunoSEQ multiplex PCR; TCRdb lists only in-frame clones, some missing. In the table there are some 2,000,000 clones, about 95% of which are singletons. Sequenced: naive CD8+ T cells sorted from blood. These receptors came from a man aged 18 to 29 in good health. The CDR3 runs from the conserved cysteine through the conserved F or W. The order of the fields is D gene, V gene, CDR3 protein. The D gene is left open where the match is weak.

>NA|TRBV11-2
CASSAGRRSETDTQYF
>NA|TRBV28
CASGVLTVYSSYEQYF
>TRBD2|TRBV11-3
CASSVGPSGGPYNEQFF
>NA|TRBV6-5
CASSYSRAGNIQYF
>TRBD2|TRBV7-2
CASSTTSRIYEQYF
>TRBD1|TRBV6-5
CASSYMDYDRGTEQYF
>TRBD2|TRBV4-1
CASRGLADSYEQYF
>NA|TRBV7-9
CASSWVGSSGNTIYF
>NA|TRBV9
CASSQIVGEYNEQFF
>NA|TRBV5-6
CASSLWSYSYEQYF
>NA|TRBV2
CASSEGQAKNEKLFF
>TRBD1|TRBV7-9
CASSTGQGSYEQYF
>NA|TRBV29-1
CSVEGEGIYNEQFF
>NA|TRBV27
CASSPQGSFVPLHF
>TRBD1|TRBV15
CATSRGAGTVPYEQYF
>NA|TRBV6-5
CASSLALGYGYTF
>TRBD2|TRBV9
CASSFPEELATNTGELFF